Below, 5 T cell receptor beta chains from the same sample are listed, as sequenced in a study of cytomegalovirus exposure and HLA in healthy donors (dated by TCRdb to the late 2010s). Library preparation used the immunoSEQ multiplex PCR assay. The multiplex PCR relied on a mix of 60 forward primers for TCR Vbeta segments and 13 reverse primers for TCR Jbeta segments. This is the immuneACCESS table as TCRdb keeps it, with only in-frame sequences that have V and J called. A part of the clones is gone; compared with another copy, unresolved V genes explain less than half, and the rest is unexplained. The sample has 140,000 to 150,000 clones on record, 75% to 85% of them singletons. The leading ten clones occupy about 2.4% of the sample. The sample consisted of PBMCs. The receptor source for this set is a woman in her late teens or twenties in good health and CMV-seropositive.

Note on this clone: Different DNA sequences within this sample yield the same CDR3. This chain uses TRBV5-1 with TRBJ2-5; TRBD1 is a possible D gene (5 bases). CDR3 size: 13 residues. Germline CDR1 and CDR2: SGHRS and YFSETQ. V was clipped by 1 base and J by 5 bases, with 9 bases between them. DNA for the CDR3: TGCGCCAGCAGCTTGTTTAGGGGTGAGACCCAGTACTTC. It codes for CASSLFRGETQYF. The variable domain in full, with the rest retrieved from reference TRBV5-1 and TRBJ2-5, is KAGVTQTPRYLIKTRGQQVTLSCSPISGHRSVSWYQQTPGQGLQFLFEYFSETQRNKGNFPGRFSGRQFSNSRSEMNVSTLELGDSALYLCASSLFRGETQYFGPGTRLLVL.

This chain uses TRBV6-7 with TRBJ2-3; 9 nucleotides agree with TRBD2. TRBV6-7 is an open reading frame whose function is uncertain. The ends lost 0 bases at V and 10 bases at J; junction bases unmatched: 8. CDR3 length: 15 amino acids. CDR3 sequence reads: CASSYSARGGSPQYF. CDR3 bases: TGTGCCAGCAGTTACTCGGCGCGGGGGGGAAGTCCGCAGTATTTT.

This chain uses TRBV5-6 with TRBJ2-2; tentatively, D is TRBD1 (6 bases). The V end lost 1 base, the J end lost 0 bases, and 7 bases lay between the germline ends. There are 15 residues in the CDR3. Germline CDR1 reads SGHDT; CDR2 reads YYEEEE. CDR3 sequence: CASSLPGANTGELFF. As DNA, the CDR3 is TGTGCCAGCAGCTTGCCAGGGGCGAACACCGGGGAGCTGTTTTTT.

The chain joins TRBV28 to TRBJ2-1; possible D gene TRBD2, 8 bases. Germline V gene lookup returns CDR1 MDHEN and CDR2 SYDVKM. The V gene lost 6 bases and the J gene lost 6 bases, with 21 bases spanning the gap. This CDR3 region has 16 residues. The CDR3 loop reads CASRPRGRGEGNEQFF. DNA for the CDR3: TGTGCCAGCAGGCCGAGGGGGCGGGGGGAAGGCAATGAGCAGTTCTTC. Using reference TRBV28 and TRBJ2-1 for the parts outside the CDR3, the full variable domain is DVKVTQSSRYLVKRTGEKVFLECVQDMDHENMFWYRQDPGLGLRLIYFSYDVKMKEKGDIPEGYSVSREKKERFSLILESASTNQTSMYLCASRPRGRGEGNEQFFGPGTRLTVL.

The V and J genes are TRBV11-3 and TRBJ2-7, with D unclear. Germline assignment: CDR1 SGHNT and CDR2 YENEEA. The V end was cut by 0 bases, the J end by 2 bases, with 11 bases between. The CDR3 contains 15 residues. The DNA for the CDR3 is TGTGCCAGCAGCTTAGAGTGGTCAGGAACCTACGAGCAGTACTTC. Translated: CASSLEWSGTYEQYF.